These T cell receptor beta chains were read from a single sample in a study of OX40 agonist ivuxolimab in advanced cancers. Using immunoSEQ multiplex PCR, the repertoire was profiled, and TCRdb retains in-frame clones only, with some absent. The data show fewer than 95,000 clones, 92% seen once. Sequencing was performed on CD4+ or CD8+ T cells sorted from blood, taken in a trial of the OX40 agonist ivuxolimab. Receptors were obtained from an adult with an advanced solid tumor such as melanoma, head and neck, liver or kidney cancer. CDR3s include the opening cysteine and the closing phenylalanine or tryptophan. Fields, in order: D gene, J gene, V gene, clone size, CDR3 DNA, CDR3 protein. The D gene is left open where the match is weak. Size tells how often a clone was seen (once, few, many) or the class of an expanded clone, and some rows leave it out.

>TRBD1|TRBJ2-7|TRBV29-1|NA
TGCAGCGTTGAAACCCCAGGGACAGGGACCTACGAGCAGTACTTC
CSVETPGTGTYEQYF
>TRBD2|TRBJ2-3|TRBV27|once
TGTGCCAGCAGTTTTTGGGCTAGCGGGAGCCCAGATACGCAGTATTTT
CASSFWASGSPDTQYF
>NA|TRBJ1-1|TRBV4-1|NA
TGCGCCAGCAGCCAAGAAGGCCGCGTAAACACTGAAGCTTTCTTT
CASSQEGRVNTEAFF
>TRBD1|TRBJ1-1|TRBV9|few
TGTGCCAGCAGCCTCGGGACAGGGTCTGAAGCTTTCTTT
CASSLGTGSEAFF
>NA|TRBJ1-6|TRBV19|NA
TGTGCCAGTAGTATAGAACCCTCCTATAATTCACCCCTCCACTTT
CASSIEPSYNSPLHF
>NA|TRBJ1-2|TRBV4-1|NA
TGCGCCAGCAGCCAAGAAGGCCGCCGGGACAAGCCTAACTATGGCTACACCTTC
CASSQEGRRDKPNYGYTF
>NA|TRBJ2-2|TRBV28|NA
TGTGCCAGCAGTCCGTACAACACCGGGGAGCTGTTTTTT
CASSPYNTGELFF
>NA|TRBJ1-4|TRBV18|NA
TGTGCCAGCTCGGGCAGGGGAAGTGAAAAACTGTTTTTT
CASSGRGSEKLFF
>NA|TRBJ1-2|TRBV5-4|NA
TGTGCCAGCAGCTTATTACAGGGTGTAGATGGCTACACCTTC
CASSLLQGVDGYTF
>NA|TRBJ1-4|TRBV5-6|NA
TGTGCCAGCAGCCTTGGGAATGAAAAACTGTTTTTT
CASSLGNEKLFF
>NA|TRBJ2-5|TRBV18|NA
TGTGCCAGCTCACCACAAGGAGAGACCCAGTACTTC
CASSPQGETQYF
>TRBD2|TRBJ2-1|TRBV6-6|NA
TGTGCCAGCAGTCGACTAGCGGGAGTAGATGAGCAGTTCTTC
CASSRLAGVDEQFF
>NA|TRBJ2-1|TRBV6-5|NA
TGTGCCAGCAGACCAACAGGGTTGGTGAACAATGAGCAGTTCTTC
CASRPTGLVNNEQFF
>NA|TRBJ2-1|TRBV25-1|NA
TGTGCCAGCAGTGGCCCCGGACAGTTCAATGAGCAGTTCTTC
CASSGPGQFNEQFF
>NA|TRBJ1-4|TRBV11-2|once
TGTGCCAGCAGCCTCGGGGATGAAAAACTGTTTTTT
CASSLGDEKLFF
>NA|TRBJ2-7|TRBV4-1|NA
TGCGCCAGCAGCCAAGTTGTACAGGGCTACGAGCAGTACTTC
CASSQVVQGYEQYF
>NA|TRBJ2-3|TRBV5-1|NA
TGCGCCAGCAGCTTTTGGGGGCGCACAGATACGCAGTATTTT
CASSFWGRTDTQYF
>NA|TRBJ2-7|TRBV5-1|NA
TGCGCCAGCAGCTTGGCAGGCCTCTCCTACGAGCAGTACTTC
CASSLAGLSYEQYF
>NA|TRBJ2-7|TRBV27|once
TGTGCCAGCAGCCCCACCGGCGGGAACAAGCAGTACTTC
CASSPTGGNKQYF
>NA|TRBJ2-7|TRBV30|NA
TGTGCCAGTGATAGGGGCTCCTACGAGCAGTACTTC
CASDRGSYEQYF
>NA|TRBJ2-7|TRBV4-2|NA
TGTGCCAGCAGCCAAGTTGGGGACTCCTACGAGCAGTACTTC
CASSQVGDSYEQYF
>TRBD2|TRBJ2-3|TRBV28|NA
TGTGCCAGCAGGTGGACTAGCGGAGGGGGGACAGATACGCAGTATTTT
CASRWTSGGGTDTQYF
>NA|TRBJ2-2|TRBV13|NA
TGTGCCAGCAGCCTCGGGAGTCGGACCGGGGAGCTGTTTTTT
CASSLGSRTGELFF
>TRBD1|TRBJ1-5|TRBV18|NA
TGTGCCAGCTCAGATGACAGGGGTCAGCCCCAGCATTTT
CASSDDRGQPQHF
>TRBD2|TRBJ2-2|TRBV27|NA
TGTGCCAGTTCCATTCATCCTACTAGCGGGAGGAACACCGGGGAGCTGTTTTTT
CASSIHPTSGRNTGELFF
>TRBD1|TRBJ2-2|TRBV5-1|NA
TGCGCCAGCAGCGTGACAGGGCCGAACACCGGGGAGCTGTTTTTT
CASSVTGPNTGELFF
>NA|TRBJ1-5|TRBV27|NA
TGTGCCAGCAGTTTGCGGGCTGGAGGGGTTAGCAATCAGCCCCAGCATTTT
CASSLRAGGVSNQPQHF
>NA|TRBJ2-6|TRBV7-2|NA
TGTGCCAGCAGCTTATCGTACGGGAGCTCTGGGGCCAACGTCCTGACTTTC
CASSLSYGSSGANVLTF
>TRBD1|TRBJ2-3|TRBV23-1|NA
TGCGCCAGCAGGAAACAGGGGGCAATCACAGATACGCAGTATTTT
CASRKQGAITDTQYF
>NA|TRBJ1-3|TRBV27|NA
TGTGCCAGCAGTCCGTTACCGTCTGGAAACACCATATATTTT
CASSPLPSGNTIYF
>NA|TRBJ1-5|TRBV19|NA
TGTGCCAGTAGCCCAGGGTACAATCAGCCCCAGCATTTT
CASSPGYNQPQHF
>TRBD1|TRBJ2-7|TRBV27|NA
TGTGCCAGCAGCTCCGACAGGGGCCCCCTTTACGAGCAGTACTTC
CASSSDRGPLYEQYF
>NA|TRBJ2-7|TRBV30|NA
TGTGCCTGGAGCCTAGGGGGTTCCTACGAGCAGTACTTC
CAWSLGGSYEQYF
>NA|TRBJ1-1|TRBV5-1|few
TGCGCCAGCAGCTTGAACACTGAAGCTTTCTTT
CASSLNTEAFF
>NA|TRBJ2-3|TRBV29-1|NA
TGCAGCGCCGAAAGTAGGAACACAGATACGCAGTATTTT
CSAESRNTDTQYF
>NA|TRBJ2-7|TRBV14|NA
TGTGCCAGCAGCTACCACCCCGCCTTAAGCTCCTACGAGCAGTACTTC
CASSYHPALSSYEQYF
>NA|TRBJ1-3|TRBV4-1|NA
TGCGCCAGCAGCCAAGTCAGGGGTCTAGGAGGAAACACCATATATTTT
CASSQVRGLGGNTIYF
>TRBD2|TRBJ2-1|TRBV27|NA
TGTGCCAGCAGTTTATTTGGGGGGGGGTCCTACAATGAGCAGTTCTTC
CASSLFGGGSYNEQFF
>TRBD1|TRBJ2-3|TRBV2|NA
TGTGCCAGCAGTGAAACGTGGGCGACAGGGGGCGGTACGCAGTATTTT
CASSETWATGGGTQYF
>NA|TRBJ2-1|TRBV27|NA
TGTGCCAGCAGTTTATCGCCTCTGCAGGGTTACAATGAGCAGTTCTTC
CASSLSPLQGYNEQFF
>NA|TRBJ2-3|TRBV2|NA
TGTGCCAGCAGGGGCGAGGCCCGCACAGATACGCAGTATTTT
CASRGEARTDTQYF
>TRBD2|TRBJ2-1|TRBV5-4|NA
TGTGCCAGCAGCTTGGACCCCCCGGGACTAGCTGGGTACAATGAGCAGTTCTTC
CASSLDPPGLAGYNEQFF
>NA|TRBJ1-5|TRBV27|NA
TGTGCCAGCAGTAACCGGGCTTGGAATCAGCCCCAGCATTTT
CASSNRAWNQPQHF
>NA|TRBJ1-5|TRBV15|NA
TGTGCCACCAGCAGCCGCCTGGGAGGTCAGCCCCAGCATTTT
CATSSRLGGQPQHF
>TRBD2|TRBJ2-7|TRBV27|NA
TGTGCCAGCAGTTCCATTCCCGGGACTAGCGGGAGCGAGCAGTACTTC
CASSSIPGTSGSEQYF
>NA|TRBJ2-7|TRBV2|once
TGTGCCAGCAGTCGGGACTTTTACGAGCAGTACTTC
CASSRDFYEQYF
>TRBD1|TRBJ2-7|TRBV5-6|NA
TGTGCCAGCAGCATCCCCGCCGGGACAGGGAACTACGAGCAGTACTTC
CASSIPAGTGNYEQYF
>TRBD1|TRBJ2-1|TRBV7-8|NA
TGTGCCAGCAGCTTGGACAGGGGTCATGAGCAGTTCTTC
CASSLDRGHEQFF
>NA|TRBJ2-1|TRBV2|NA
TGTGCCAGTTTTATTAATGGTAATGAGCAGTTCTTC
CASFINGNEQFF
>TRBD1|TRBJ1-1|TRBV4-3|NA
TGCGCCAGCAGCCCGCGGGGGACAGACATGAACACTGAAGCTTTCTTT
CASSPRGTDMNTEAFF
>NA|TRBJ2-1|TRBV15|NA
TGTGCCACCAGCAGAGAGAGGGGGAGCTCCTACAATGAGCAGTTCTTC
CATSRERGSSYNEQFF
>NA|TRBJ2-7|TRBV15|NA
TGTGCCACCAGCAGATTTCGGGCTCCTTCGACCTACGAGCAGTACTTC
CATSRFRAPSTYEQYF
>NA|TRBJ2-7|TRBV4-1|NA
TGCGCCAGCAGCCAAGATCGGGACGAGCCCTACGAGCAGTACTTC
CASSQDRDEPYEQYF